This TCR beta chain comes out of a study of immune evolution from preneoplasia to lung adenocarcinoma. Study-wide findings and caveats: From normal lung to invasive adenocarcinoma, top clone frequencies appeared to decrease.

TCRdb keeps only in-frame clones here, not all; method: immunoSEQ multiplex PCR. This table has about 14,000 clones, roughly 80% appearing once. Patients had resection in Japan or China between the mid-2010s and the late 2010s. After pathologic assessment, macro-dissection selected premalignant or tumor cells for extraction. A single count supports this clone. Its specificity is unknown. The CDR3 runs 14 residues. The germline gives CDR1 SGHTA, CDR2 FQGNSA. V lost 2 bases, J lost 0 bases, and 7 bases lay in between. This chain links TRBV7-2 with TRBJ2-5; maybe TRBD2 (5 bases). The sequence was obtained from a person aged 70 to 79 with lung adenocarcinoma. The sample comprised FFPE minimally invasive lung adenocarcinoma tissue. This CDR3 is CASSLSGNQETQYF. For the CDR3, the DNA is TGTGCCAGCAGCTTATCCGGGAACCAAGAGACCCAGTACTTC.